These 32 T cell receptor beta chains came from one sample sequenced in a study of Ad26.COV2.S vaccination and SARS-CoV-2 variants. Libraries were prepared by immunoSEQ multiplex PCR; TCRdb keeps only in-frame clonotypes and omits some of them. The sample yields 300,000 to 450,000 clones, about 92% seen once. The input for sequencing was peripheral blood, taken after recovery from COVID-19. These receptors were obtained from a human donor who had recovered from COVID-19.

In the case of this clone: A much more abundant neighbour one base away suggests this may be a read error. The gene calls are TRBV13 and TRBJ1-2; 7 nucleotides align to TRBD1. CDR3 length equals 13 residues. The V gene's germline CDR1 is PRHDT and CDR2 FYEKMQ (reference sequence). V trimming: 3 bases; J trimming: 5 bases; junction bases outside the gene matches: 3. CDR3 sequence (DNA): TGTGCCAGCAGCTTGGGACAGAAGTATGGCTACACCTTC. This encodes CASSLGQKYGYTF. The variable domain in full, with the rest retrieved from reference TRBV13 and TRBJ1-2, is AAGVIQSPRHLIKEKRETATLKCYPIPRHDTVYWYQQGPGQDPQFLISFYEKMQSDKGSIPDRFSAQQFSDYHSELNMSSLELGDSALYFCASSLGQKYGYTFGSGTRLTVV.

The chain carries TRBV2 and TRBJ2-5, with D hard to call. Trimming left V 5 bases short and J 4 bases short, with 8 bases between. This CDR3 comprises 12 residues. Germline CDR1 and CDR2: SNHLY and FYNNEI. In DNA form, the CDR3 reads TGTGCCAGCAGTCTCTCGGGAGAGACCCAGTACTTC. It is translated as CASSLSGETQYF.

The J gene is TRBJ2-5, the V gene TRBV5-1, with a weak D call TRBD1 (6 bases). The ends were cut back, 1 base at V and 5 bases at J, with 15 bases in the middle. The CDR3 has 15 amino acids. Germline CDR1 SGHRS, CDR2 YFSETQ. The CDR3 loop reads CASSLRDTRSETQYF. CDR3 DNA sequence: TGCGCCAGCAGCTTGAGGGACACCCGTTCGGAGACCCAGTACTTC.

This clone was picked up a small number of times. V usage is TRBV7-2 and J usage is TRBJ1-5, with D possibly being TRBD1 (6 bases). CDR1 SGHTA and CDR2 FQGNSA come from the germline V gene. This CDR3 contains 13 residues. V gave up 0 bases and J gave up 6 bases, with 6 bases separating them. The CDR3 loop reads CASSLADSQPQHF. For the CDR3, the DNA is TGTGCCAGCAGCTTAGCGGACAGTCAGCCCCAGCATTTT.

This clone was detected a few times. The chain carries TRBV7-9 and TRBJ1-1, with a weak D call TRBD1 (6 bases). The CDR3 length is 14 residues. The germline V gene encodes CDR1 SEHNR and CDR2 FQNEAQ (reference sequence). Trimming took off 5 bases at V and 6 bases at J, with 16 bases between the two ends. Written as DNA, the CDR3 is TGTGCCAGCAGCCCGCCAGGGGCGGGCGCTGAAGCTTTCTTT. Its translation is CASSPPGAGAEAFF. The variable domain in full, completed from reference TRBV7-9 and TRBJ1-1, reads DTGVSQNPRHKITKRGQNVTFRCDPISEHNRLYWYRQTLGQGPEFLTYFQNEAQLEKSRLLSDRFSAERPKGSFSTLEIQRTEQGDSAMYLCASSPPGAGAEAFFGQGTRLTVV.

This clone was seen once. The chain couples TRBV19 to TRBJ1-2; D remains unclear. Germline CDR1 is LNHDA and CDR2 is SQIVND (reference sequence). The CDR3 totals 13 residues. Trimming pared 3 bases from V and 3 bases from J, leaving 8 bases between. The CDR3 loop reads CASSIGAHYGYTF. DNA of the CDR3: TGTGCCAGTAGTATCGGCGCCCACTATGGCTACACCTTC. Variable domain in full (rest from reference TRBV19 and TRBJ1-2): DGGITQSPKYLFRKEGQNVTLSCEQNLNHDAMYWYRQDPGQGLRLIYYSQIVNDFQKGDIAEGYSVSREKKESFPLTVTSAQKNPTAFYLCASSIGAHYGYTFGSGTRLTVV.

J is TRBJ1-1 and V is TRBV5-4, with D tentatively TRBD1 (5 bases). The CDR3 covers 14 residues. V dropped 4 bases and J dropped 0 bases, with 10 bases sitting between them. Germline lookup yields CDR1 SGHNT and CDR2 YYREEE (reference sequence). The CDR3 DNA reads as TGTGCCAGCAGCACGGGGGGGATGAACACTGAAGCTTTCTTT. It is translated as CASSTGGMNTEAFF.

Here the CDR3 DNA reads TGTGCCAGCAGTTACTCATGGGGTGCTAATGAAAAACTGTTTTTT. Translating gives CASSYSWGANEKLFF. The chain has TRBV6-5 and TRBJ1-4; D remains unclear. Germline loops: CDR1 MNHEY, CDR2 SVGAGI. With 0 bases removed from V and 3 bases from J, the gap between germline ends came to 8 bases. The CDR3 loop spans 15 amino acids.

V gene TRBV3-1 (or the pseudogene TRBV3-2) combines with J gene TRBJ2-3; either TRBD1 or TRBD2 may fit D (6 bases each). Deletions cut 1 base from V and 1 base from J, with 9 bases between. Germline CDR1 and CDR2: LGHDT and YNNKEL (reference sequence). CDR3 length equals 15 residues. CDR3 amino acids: CASSQGGAGTDTQYF. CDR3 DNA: TGTGCCAGCAGCCAAGGGGGGGCCGGCACAGATACGCAGTATTTT.

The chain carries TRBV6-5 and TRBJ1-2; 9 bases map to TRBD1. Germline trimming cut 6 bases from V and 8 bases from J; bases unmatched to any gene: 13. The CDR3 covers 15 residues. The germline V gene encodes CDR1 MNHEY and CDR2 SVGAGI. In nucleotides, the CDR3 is TGTGCCAGCAGGGGGTTTGGACAGGGGAGGGGAGGCTACACCTTC. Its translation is CASRGFGQGRGGYTF.

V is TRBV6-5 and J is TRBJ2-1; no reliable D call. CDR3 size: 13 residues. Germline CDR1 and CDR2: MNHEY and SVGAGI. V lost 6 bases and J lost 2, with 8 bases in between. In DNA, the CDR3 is TGTGCCAGCAGCCCAAAACCCTACAATGAGCAGTTCTTC. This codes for CASSPKPYNEQFF.

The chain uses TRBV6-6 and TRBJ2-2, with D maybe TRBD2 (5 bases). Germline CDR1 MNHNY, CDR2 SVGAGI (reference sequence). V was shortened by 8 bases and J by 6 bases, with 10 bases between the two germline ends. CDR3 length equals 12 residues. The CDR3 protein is CASHGVPGELFF. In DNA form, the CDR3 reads TGTGCCAGCCACGGGGTACCCGGGGAGCTGTTTTTT.

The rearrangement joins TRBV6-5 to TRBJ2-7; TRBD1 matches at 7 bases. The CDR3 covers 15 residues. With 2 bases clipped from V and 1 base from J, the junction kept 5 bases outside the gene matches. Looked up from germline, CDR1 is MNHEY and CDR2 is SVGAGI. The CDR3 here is CASSYRGRMSYEQYF. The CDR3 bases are TGTGCCAGCAGTTACAGGGGGCGGATGTCCTACGAGCAGTACTTC.

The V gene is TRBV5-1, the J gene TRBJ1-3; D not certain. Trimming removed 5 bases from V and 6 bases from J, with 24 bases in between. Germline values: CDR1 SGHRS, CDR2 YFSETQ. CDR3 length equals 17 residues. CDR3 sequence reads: CASSLQPGLDRVNTIYF. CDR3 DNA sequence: TGCGCCAGCAGTTTACAACCTGGTTTGGACCGGGTAAACACCATATATTTT.

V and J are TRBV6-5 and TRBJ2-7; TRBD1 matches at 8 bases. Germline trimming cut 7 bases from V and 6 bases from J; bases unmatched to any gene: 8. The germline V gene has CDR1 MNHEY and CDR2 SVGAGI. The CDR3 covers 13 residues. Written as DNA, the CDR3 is TGTGCCAGCACCCTCGGACAGGGCGGCGAGCAGTACTTC. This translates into CASTLGQGGEQYF.

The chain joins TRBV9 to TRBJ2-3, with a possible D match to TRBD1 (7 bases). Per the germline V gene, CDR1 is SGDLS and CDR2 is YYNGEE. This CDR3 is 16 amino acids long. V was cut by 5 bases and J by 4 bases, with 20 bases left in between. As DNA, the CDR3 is TGTGCCAGCAGTGCCCCGGTGGCAGGGGGGTCAGATACGCAGTATTTT. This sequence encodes CASSAPVAGGSDTQYF.

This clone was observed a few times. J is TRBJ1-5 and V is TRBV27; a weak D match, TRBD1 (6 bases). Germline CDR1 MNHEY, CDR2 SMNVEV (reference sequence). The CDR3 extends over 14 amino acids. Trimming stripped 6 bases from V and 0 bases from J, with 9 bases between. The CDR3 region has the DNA TGTGCCAGCAGGGGACAAACTAGCAATCAGCCCCAGCATTTT. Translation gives CASRGQTSNQPQHF.

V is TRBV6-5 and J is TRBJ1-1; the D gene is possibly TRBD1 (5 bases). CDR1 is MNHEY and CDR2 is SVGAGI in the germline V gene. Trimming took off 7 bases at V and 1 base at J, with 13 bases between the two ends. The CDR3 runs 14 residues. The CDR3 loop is CASTSDIPNTEAFF. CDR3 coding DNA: TGTGCCAGCACTTCGGACATACCGAACACTGAAGCTTTCTTT.

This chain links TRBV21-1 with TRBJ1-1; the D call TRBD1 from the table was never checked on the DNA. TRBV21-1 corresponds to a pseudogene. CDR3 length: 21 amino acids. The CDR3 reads CASSKVGSIETGAPMNTEAFF. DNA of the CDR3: TGTGCCAGCAGCAAAGTTGGGAGTATTGAAACAGGGGCGCCGATGAACACTGAAGCTTTCTTT.

The CDR3 DNA reads as TGTGCCAGTAGTATCCCTTCGGAGTCTGCCCTTTATGGCTACACCTTC. Translating gives CASSIPSESALYGYTF. The gene calls are TRBV19 and TRBJ1-2; D call uncertain. The CDR3 contains 16 residues. Germline CDR1 and CDR2: LNHDA and SQIVND (reference sequence). The ends were cut back, 3 bases at V and 5 bases at J, with 19 bases in the middle.

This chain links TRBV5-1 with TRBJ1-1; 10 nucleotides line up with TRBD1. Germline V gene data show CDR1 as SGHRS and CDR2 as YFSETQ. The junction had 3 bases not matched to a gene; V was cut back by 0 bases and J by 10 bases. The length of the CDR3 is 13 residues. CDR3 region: CASSLEGQGLAFF. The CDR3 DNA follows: TGCGCCAGCAGCTTGGAGGGACAGGGGCTAGCTTTCTTT.

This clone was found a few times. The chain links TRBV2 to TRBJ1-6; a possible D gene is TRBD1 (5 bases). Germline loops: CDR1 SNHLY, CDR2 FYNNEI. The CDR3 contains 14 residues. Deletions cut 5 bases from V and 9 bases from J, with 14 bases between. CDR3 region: CASSRTGVGSPLHF. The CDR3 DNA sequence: TGTGCCAGCAGTCGAACAGGAGTCGGTTCACCCCTCCACTTT. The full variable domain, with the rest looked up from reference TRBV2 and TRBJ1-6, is EPEVTQTPSHQVTQMGQEVILRCVPISNHLYFYWYRQILGQKVEFLVSFYNNEISEKSEIFDDQFSVERPDGSNFTLKIRSTKLEDSAMYFCASSRTGVGSPLHFGNGTRLTVT.

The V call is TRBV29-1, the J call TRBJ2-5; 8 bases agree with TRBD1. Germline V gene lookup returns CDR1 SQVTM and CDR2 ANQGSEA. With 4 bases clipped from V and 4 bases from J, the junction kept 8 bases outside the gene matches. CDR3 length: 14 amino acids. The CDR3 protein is CSVVTTGAAETQYF. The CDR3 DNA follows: TGCAGCGTTGTTACGACAGGGGCGGCAGAGACCCAGTACTTC.

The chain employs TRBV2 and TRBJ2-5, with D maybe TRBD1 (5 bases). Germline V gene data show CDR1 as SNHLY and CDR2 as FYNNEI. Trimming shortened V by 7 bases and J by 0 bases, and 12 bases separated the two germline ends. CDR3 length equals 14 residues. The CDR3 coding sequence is TGTGCCAGCATTGAGTACAGGAACCAAGAGACCCAGTACTTC. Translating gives CASIEYRNQETQYF.

The CDR3 is CASSSGGPNTGELFF. The CDR3 coding sequence is TGCGCCAGCAGCTCGGGGGGGCCCAACACCGGGGAGCTGTTTTTT. The J gene is TRBJ2-2, the V gene TRBV5-1, with 8 bases matching TRBD2. Trimming at V came to 3 bases and at J to 2 bases, leaving 3 bases not matched to a gene. Germline V lookup: CDR1 SGHRS, CDR2 YFSETQ. This CDR3 has 15 residues.

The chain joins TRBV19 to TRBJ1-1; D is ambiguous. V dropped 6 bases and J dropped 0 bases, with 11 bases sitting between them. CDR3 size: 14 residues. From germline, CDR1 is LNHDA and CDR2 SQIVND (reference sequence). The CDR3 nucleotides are TGTGCCAGTAGGCCAGACATCGTGAACACTGAAGCTTTCTTT. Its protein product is CASRPDIVNTEAFF.

CDR3 loop: CASSAGQGSTDTQYF. The CDR3 nucleotides are TGTGCCAGCAGCGCAGGACAGGGGAGTACAGATACGCAGTATTTT. V gene TRBV7-9 combines with J gene TRBJ2-3; 9 nucleotides line up with TRBD1. J was trimmed by 3 bases and V by 5 bases; bases with no gene match: 6. Germline-derived CDR1 and CDR2 are SEHNR and FQNEAQ (reference sequence). The CDR3 has 15 residues.

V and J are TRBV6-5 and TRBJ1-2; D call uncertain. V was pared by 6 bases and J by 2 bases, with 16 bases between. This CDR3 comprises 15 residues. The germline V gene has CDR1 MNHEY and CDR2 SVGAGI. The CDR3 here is CASRYTGYHNYGYTF. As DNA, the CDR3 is TGTGCCAGCAGATACACCGGCTACCACAACTATGGCTACACCTTC.

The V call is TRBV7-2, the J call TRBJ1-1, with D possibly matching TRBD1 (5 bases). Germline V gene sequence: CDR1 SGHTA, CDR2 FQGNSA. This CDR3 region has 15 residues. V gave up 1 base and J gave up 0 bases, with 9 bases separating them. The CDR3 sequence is CASSLGQGLNTEAFF. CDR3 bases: TGTGCCAGCAGCTTAGGCCAGGGACTGAACACTGAAGCTTTCTTT.

The CDR3 DNA follows: TGTGCCAGCAGCCCCACAGCGGGGAAAGAGACCCAGTACTTC. It translates to CASSPTAGKETQYF. The chain joins TRBV6-2 or TRBV6-3 to TRBJ2-5; 7 bases match TRBD2. The germline V gene has CDR1 MNHEY and CDR2 SVGEGT. The CDR3 covers 14 residues. Germline trimming cut 6 bases from V and 3 bases from J; bases unmatched to any gene: 7.

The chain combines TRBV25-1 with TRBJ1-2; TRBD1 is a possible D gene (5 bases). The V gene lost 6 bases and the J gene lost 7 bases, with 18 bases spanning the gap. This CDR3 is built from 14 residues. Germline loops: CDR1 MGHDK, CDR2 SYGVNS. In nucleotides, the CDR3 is TGTGCCAGCAGCGATCGGGGTTGGGGCGGTGGCTACACCTTC. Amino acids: CASSDRGWGGGYTF.

The CDR3 region is CASGWAGATVYNEQFF. The CDR3, as DNA: TGCGCCAGCGGGTGGGCGGGGGCTACCGTCTACAATGAGCAGTTCTTC. V usage is TRBV5-1 and J usage is TRBJ2-1; D is possibly TRBD2 (7 bases). Per the germline V gene, CDR1 is SGHRS and CDR2 is YFSETQ. The V and J ends lost 7 bases and 3 bases respectively, with 20 bases between them. The CDR3 has 16 residues. Looking up the rest from reference TRBV5-1 and TRBJ2-1 gives the full variable domain: KAGVTQTPRYLIKTRGQQVTLSCSPISGHRSVSWYQQTPGQGLQFLFEYFSETQRNKGNFPGRFSGRQFSNSRSEMNVSTLELGDSALYLCASGWAGATVYNEQFFGPGTRLTVL.